These T cell receptor beta chains were read from a single sample in a study of metastatic and nonmetastatic thyroid tumors. MiXCR re-clonotyped the PCR reads for TCRdb. Of tens of thousands of clones listed, about an eighth are singletons. The sample comprised blood. These receptors came from a female donor with papillary thyroid cancer or a benign thyroid nodule (not recorded which). Some clones in this sample may be carry-over from other donors' samples. The CDR3 runs from the conserved cysteine through the conserved F or W. The D gene is left open where the match is weak. Some rows have no size entry. The others give once, few or many, or a class for an expanded clone.

clone_size j_call v_call d_call cdr3_nt cdr3_aa
many TRBJ2-5 TRBV24-1 NA TGTGCCACCTCCCGGGGCTCGGAAGAGACCCAGTACTTC CATSRGSEETQYF
many TRBJ2-2 TRBV7-9 TRBD1 TGTGCCAGCAGCTTTTGGCAGGGGGCCGGGGAGCTGTTTTTT CASSFWQGAGELFF
many TRBJ2-3 TRBV20-1 NA TGCAGTGCTAGAGATGGGCAGGGATACACAGATACACAGTATTTT CSARDGQGYTDTQYF
NA TRBJ2-2 TRBV5-1 TRBD1 TGCGCCAGCAGCTTGAAGGGGGCGTACACCGGGGAGCTGTTTTTT CASSLKGAYTGELFF
many TRBJ2-7 TRBV7-6 NA TGTGCCAGCAGCCCGGGAGCTCGTTACGAGCAGTACTTC CASSPGARYEQYF
many TRBJ2-1 TRBV7-2 TRBD1 TGTGCCAGCAGCTACCAGCCGGGACAGGGGATCCATGAGCAGTTCTTC CASSYQPGQGIHEQFF
many TRBJ2-5 TRBV3-1 NA TGTGCCAGCAGCCCTTTAACCACCGAGGTCGGGAAAGAGACCCAGTACTTC CASSPLTTEVGKETQYF
NA TRBJ2-7 TRBV12-3/TRBV12-4 TRBD2 TGTGCCAGCAGTTTAAGTCCGGGGAGTACTAGCGGGAGAGAATACGAGCAGTACTTC CASSLSPGSTSGREYEQYF
few TRBJ2-1 TRBV6-5 NA TGTGCCAGCAGTTACTCCCGGAGGAGCTCCTACAATGAGCAGTTCTTC CASSYSRRSSYNEQFF
many TRBJ1-6 TRBV6-4 NA TGTGCCAGCAGTGGGGACCAGGTGGCGGCAGATTCTTGCTCCTATAATTCACCCCTCCACTTT CASSGDQVAADSCSYNSPLHF
many TRBJ2-3 TRBV20-1 TRBD2 TGCAGTGCTAGGGGCGGGAGGTCCAGCCGGGAGACAGATACGCAGTATTTT CSARGGRSSRETDTQYF
many TRBJ2-5 TRBV24-1 TRBD2 TGTGCCACCAGTGACTCTTCGCGGGAGGGAGAAGAGACCCAGTACTTC CATSDSSREGEETQYF
many TRBJ1-4 TRBV27 NA TGTGCCAGCAGCCCAAATGCCAGGGAACTGTTTTTT CASSPNARELFF
many TRBJ2-3 TRBV4-3 TRBD2 TGCGCCAGCAGCCAAGAGCCAGCGGGGGGAGGAGATACGCAGTATTTT CASSQEPAGGGDTQYF
many TRBJ1-1 TRBV18 NA TGTGCCAGCTCACCGCACAGCAACACTGAAGCTTTCTTT CASSPHSNTEAFF
many TRBJ2-1 TRBV3-1 TRBD2 TGTGCCAGCAGCCTCCCAGGCGGAGCGGGAGGCCGGGGGGTCTACAATGAGCAGTTCTTC CASSLPGGAGGRGVYNEQFF
many TRBJ1-1 TRBV4-1 NA TGCGCCAGCAGCCAAGCCGCGCCCACTGAAGCTTTCTTT CASSQAAPTEAFF
NA TRBJ1-2 TRBV6-1 NA TGTGCCAGCAGCATACTGAAAGAAACAGGGATGGGTGGCTACACCTTC CASSILKETGMGGYTF
many TRBJ2-5 TRBV5-1 TRBD2 TGCGCCAGCAGCTACGTTCTAGCGGGAGGAGGAGAGACCCAGTACTTC CASSYVLAGGGETQYF
many TRBJ2-5 TRBV18 NA TGTGCCAGCTCACCGGGGACCCAAGAGACCCAGTACTTC CASSPGTQETQYF
many TRBJ2-1 TRBV25-1 NA TGTGCCAGCAGTGAATTTCTAGGGCTCAATGAGCAGTTCTTC CASSEFLGLNEQFF
many TRBJ1-2 TRBV9 NA TGTGCCAGCAGCGTATCGGACGGCCCGTATGGCTACACCTTC CASSVSDGPYGYTF
many TRBJ1-2 TRBV20-1 NA TGCAGTGCTAGAGTTACGGGGGCCCCTCACGGCTACACCTTC CSARVTGAPHGYTF
many TRBJ1-1 TRBV29-1 TRBD1 TGCAGCGTGGCCCCGGGACAGGGAATGAACACTGAAGCTTTCTTT CSVAPGQGMNTEAFF
many TRBJ2-1 TRBV7-8 TRBD1 TGTGCCAGCAGCCTCCGGGACAGGTACAATGAGCAGTTCTTC CASSLRDRYNEQFF
many TRBJ1-1 TRBV20-1 NA TGCAGTGCTAGATCACAGACCCGGGGTGATACTGAAGCTTTCTTT CSARSQTRGDTEAFF